The 14 T cell receptor beta chains below all came from one sample that was sequenced in a study of radiotherapy plus CTLA-4 blockade in lung cancer. TCRdb keeps only in-frame clones here, not all; method: immunoSEQ multiplex PCR. The sample consists of tens of thousands of clones, about 80% of them appearing once. This specimen consisted of peripheral blood, obtained from a patient treated with radiotherapy plus ipilimumab. The receptors shown here come from a human donor with non-small cell lung cancer who had stable disease on radiotherapy plus ipilimumab.

This chain uses TRBV4-1 with TRBJ2-3; D remains unclear. V lost 4 bases and J lost 6, with 8 bases in between. The CDR3 runs to 12 residues. Germline CDR1 reads MGHRA; CDR2 reads YSYEKL. CDR3 DNA sequence: TGCGCCAGCAGCCTAGTTAAGGATACGCAGTATTTT. It yields the protein CASSLVKDTQYF.

The chain joins TRBV28 to TRBJ1-6; D is perhaps TRBD1 (5 bases). This CDR3 comprises 15 residues. From germline, CDR1 is MDHEN and CDR2 SYDVKM. The ends were cut back, 2 bases at V and 2 bases at J, with 7 bases in the middle. CDR3 nucleotide sequence: TGTGCCAGCAGTTTACAGGGCCCCTATAATTCACCCCTCCACTTT. Protein sequence: CASSLQGPYNSPLHF.

The V and J genes are TRBV6-4 and TRBJ2-7; D is possibly TRBD1 (5 bases). CDR1 is MRHNA, CDR2 SNTAGT, per germline. The germline V and J ends were trimmed by 2 bases and 2 bases, with 13 bases remaining between them. This CDR3 is 15 amino acids long. CDR3 DNA sequence: TGTGCCAGCAGTGACGGTTCTGGACACACCTACGAGCAGTACTTC. This codes for CASSDGSGHTYEQYF.

CDR3 protein: CATKQGAPGYTF. In DNA, the CDR3 is TGTGCCACCAAACAGGGGGCGCCTGGCTACACCTTC. The genes are TRBV5-4 and TRBJ1-2; 9 bases are shared with TRBD1. This CDR3 spans 12 amino acids. Germline CDR1 is SGHNT and CDR2 is YYREEE (reference sequence). V dropped 9 bases and J dropped 7; count of bases not matched to a gene: 7.

In nucleotides, the CDR3 is TGTGCCAGCGTCTCCTTACAGGTAGCTAACTATGGCTACACCTTC. Protein sequence: CASVSLQVANYGYTF. The V and J genes are TRBV6-5 and TRBJ1-2; maybe TRBD1 (5 bases). Trimming removed 8 bases from V and 0 bases from J, with 16 bases in between. The CDR3 spans 15 residues. Germline CDR1 and CDR2: MNHEY and SVGAGI.

In this sample, this clone turned up a few times. The rearrangement links TRBV7-2 to TRBJ1-4; 9 positions agree with TRBD1. The V gene's germline CDR1 is SGHTA and CDR2 FQGNSA. The CDR3 consists of 15 residues. V trimming: 4 bases; J trimming: 4 bases; junction bases outside the gene matches: 4. In DNA, the CDR3 is TGTGCCAGCAGCTACCTGGGACAGGGTAATGAAAAACTGTTTTTT. This encodes CASSYLGQGNEKLFF.

A single count supports this clone. The chain has TRBV28 and TRBJ1-6; weak D call: TRBD1 (6 bases). Per the germline V gene, CDR1 is MDHEN and CDR2 is SYDVKM. V dropped 7 bases and J dropped 10 bases, with 17 bases sitting between them. The CDR3 covers 14 residues. CDR3 sequence reads: CASKGGALGSPLHF. Written as DNA, the CDR3 is TGTGCCAGCAAGGGGGGAGCCTTAGGGTCACCCCTCCACTTT.

The V call is TRBV10-3, the J call TRBJ1-1; 8 nucleotides align to TRBD1. Trimming removed 6 bases from V and 9 bases from J; junction bases left unmatched: 6. This CDR3 is 12 amino acids long. Germline V gene sequence: CDR1 ENHRY, CDR2 SYGVKD. The CDR3 DNA reads TGTGCCATCAGCACCGGGACAGGAAAAGCTTTCTTT. The encoded protein is CAISTGTGKAFF.

The chain has TRBV28 and TRBJ2-3; 9 nucleotides line up with TRBD1. Trimming removed 5 bases from V and 4 bases from J; junction bases left unmatched: 10. Germline V CDR1 and CDR2: MDHEN, SYDVKM. CDR3 size: 16 residues. CDR3 coding DNA: TGTGCCAGCAGTCCCTCCGGGACAGGGTTCCCAGATACGCAGTATTTT. It encodes CASSPSGTGFPDTQYF.

This clone was seen only a few times. The chain joins TRBV11-2 to TRBJ1-2; D is uncertain. V was trimmed by 7 bases and J by 4 bases, leaving 19 bases between them. CDR3 size: 15 residues. CDR1 is SGHAT, CDR2 FQNNGV, per germline. CDR3 protein: CASIPRRADFYGYTF. In nucleotides, the CDR3 is TGTGCCAGCATCCCCCGCCGGGCGGACTTCTATGGCTACACCTTC.

The chain has TRBV7-3 and TRBJ1-1; D unclear. Per germline, CDR1 SGHTA and CDR2 FQGTGA. The CDR3 spans 14 residues. V gave up 5 bases and J gave up 4 bases, with 14 bases separating them. This CDR3 is CASSPISGGTEAFF. The CDR3 region has the DNA TGTGCCAGCAGCCCTATATCGGGCGGCACTGAAGCTTTCTTT.

The rearrangement uses TRBV5-8 and TRBJ2-1; D is ambiguous. The V end lost 0 bases, the J end lost 7 bases, and 5 bases lay between the germline ends. Germline values: CDR1 SGHTS, CDR2 YDEGEE. The CDR3 is 12 residues long. Written as DNA, the CDR3 is TGTGCCAGCAGCTTGGATCAGAATGAGCAGTTCTTC. It codes for CASSLDQNEQFF.

J is TRBJ2-1 and V is TRBV7-2, with D perhaps matching TRBD2 (5 bases). CDR1 and CDR2 (germline): SGHTA, FQGNSA. The V and J ends lost 10 bases and 2 bases respectively, with 12 bases between them. The CDR3 length is 13 residues. Here the CDR3 reads CANWRVTYNEQFF. The DNA of the CDR3 is TGTGCCAACTGGCGGGTGACCTACAATGAGCAGTTCTTC.

The V call is TRBV5-1, the J call TRBJ2-3; D not resolved. CDR3 length: 14 amino acids. V lost 1 base and J 4 bases, leaving 10 bases between the germline ends. The germline V gene encodes CDR1 SGHRS and CDR2 YFSETQ. The CDR3 DNA sequence: TGCGCCAGCAGCTTGAAATCTGTCTCAGATACGCAGTATTTT. Translating it yields CASSLKSVSDTQYF.